Each of the 5 T cell receptor beta chains below was sequenced from the same sample in a study of blood T cell repertoires in COVID-19. Assay: immunoSEQ multiplex PCR; the TCRdb copy retains only in-frame clones and omits some. The sample contains 60,000 to 85,000 clones, over 70% of which appear only once. The specimen sequenced was peripheral blood. These receptors all stem from a human donor in a cohort sampled during active COVID-19.

Concerning this clone itself: Other DNA sequences in this sample translate to the same CDR3. The chain recombines TRBV2 with TRBJ2-5, with TRBD2 matching 8 bases. Germline V gives CDR1 SNHLY, CDR2 FYNNEI. After removal of 4 bases from V and 4 bases from J, the junction contained 8 bases not matched to a gene. The CDR3 length is 15 residues. The DNA of the CDR3 is TGTGCCAGCAGTGTGGACGGGGGGGCCGGAGAGACCCAGTACTTC. Translating gives CASSVDGGAGETQYF.

The count of this clone is one. V is TRBV4-1 and J is TRBJ2-5; 9 positions agree with TRBD2. V lost 3 bases and J lost 5; bases outside the gene matches: 13. This CDR3 has 17 residues. Germline V lookup: CDR1 MGHRA, CDR2 YSYEKL. CDR3 residues: CASSQGQPKGLAETQYF. In DNA, the CDR3 is TGCGCCAGCAGCCAGGGACAGCCTAAGGGACTAGCCGAGACCCAGTACTTC.

The chain recombines TRBV13 with TRBJ2-3, with TRBD2 matching 9 bases. Germline V gives CDR1 PRHDT, CDR2 FYEKMQ (reference sequence). J gave up 6 bases and V 3 bases, and 10 bases lay outside the gene matches. This CDR3 is built from 16 residues. The CDR3 region has the DNA TGTGCCAGCAGCTTTAGCGGGAGTGCGCTGGTCGATACGCAGTATTTT. It is translated as CASSFSGSALVDTQYF.

V and J are TRBV5-1 and TRBJ1-5; D not resolved. Germline loops: CDR1 SGHRS, CDR2 YFSETQ. The CDR3 sequence is 14 residues long. The V gene lost 0 bases and the J gene lost 7 bases, with 11 bases spanning the gap. In DNA form, the CDR3 reads TGCGCCAGCAGCTTGGAACGGGGAAGCCAGCCCCAGCATTTT. Residues: CASSLERGSQPQHF. Variable domain in full (rest from reference TRBV5-1 and TRBJ1-5): KAGVTQTPRYLIKTRGQQVTLSCSPISGHRSVSWYQQTPGQGLQFLFEYFSETQRNKGNFPGRFSGRQFSNSRSEMNVSTLELGDSALYLCASSLERGSQPQHFGDGTRLSIL.

This chain uses TRBV7-9 with TRBJ2-1, with D unclear. CDR3 length equals 14 residues. V dropped 5 bases and J dropped 0 bases, with 8 bases sitting between them. Germline lookup yields CDR1 SEHNR and CDR2 FQNEAQ (reference sequence). The CDR3 is CASSELISYNEQFF. CDR3 DNA: TGTGCCAGCAGCGAACTCATCTCCTACAATGAGCAGTTCTTC.